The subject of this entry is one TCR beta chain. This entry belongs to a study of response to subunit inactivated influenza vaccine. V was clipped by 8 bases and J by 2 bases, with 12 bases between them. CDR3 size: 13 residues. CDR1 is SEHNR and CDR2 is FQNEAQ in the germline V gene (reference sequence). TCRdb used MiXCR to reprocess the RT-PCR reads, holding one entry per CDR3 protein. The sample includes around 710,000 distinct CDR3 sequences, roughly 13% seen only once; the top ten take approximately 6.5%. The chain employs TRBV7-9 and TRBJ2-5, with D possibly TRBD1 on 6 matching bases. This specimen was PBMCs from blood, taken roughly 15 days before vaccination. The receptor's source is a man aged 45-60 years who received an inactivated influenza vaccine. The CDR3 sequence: CASRTAIQETQYF. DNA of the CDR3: TGTGCCAGCCGGACAGCGATACAAGAGACCCAGTACTTC.